The clone carrying this T cell receptor (beta chain) came up many times. This entry belongs to a study of regulatory T cells in long-lasting Graves disease. iRepertoire HTBI primers and Arm-PCR of CDR3 regions built TCR beta libraries. TCRdb passed the multiplex PCR reads through MiXCR, listing each CDR3 protein once. The sample yields about 360,000 distinct CDR3 sequences, about 17% seen once. Trimming removed 8 bases from V and 1 base from J; junction bases left unmatched: 2. CDR1 and CDR2 from the germline V gene are SNHLY and FYNNEI. This CDR3 is 15 amino acids long. Time point denoted: newly diagnosed GD, antithyroid drugs for less than 3 months. From PBMCs, RNA was extracted and then used to make the TCR library. The authors drew roughly 8.1 milliliters of peripheral blood into EDTA tubes. In addition, the sample was reused for a study of T cells in Graves' hyperthyroidism and ophthalmopathy.

The sequenced sample was peripheral blood mononuclear cells (PBMCs), obtained at new diagnosis, from a patient treated with antithyroid drugs. The sequence derives from a young woman with Graves disease. The chain employs TRBV2 and TRBJ2-2; 12 bases are a match to TRBD2. The CDR3 loop reads CASWTSGKNTGELFF. The CDR3 DNA reads as TGTGCCAGCTGGACTAGCGGGAAGAACACCGGGGAGCTGTTTTTT.